Listed below are T cell receptor beta chains from one sample, sequenced in a study of OX40 agonist ivuxolimab in advanced cancers. Sequencing used immunoSEQ multiplex PCR; TCRdb keeps in-frame clones, though not all of them. The sample includes roughly 91,000 clones, around 95% of them seen just once. The material sequenced was CD4+ or CD8+ T cells sorted from blood, taken in a trial of the OX40 agonist ivuxolimab. Receptors originate from an adult with an advanced solid tumor such as melanoma, head and neck, liver or kidney cancer. The CDR3 runs from the conserved cysteine through the conserved F or W. A D gene is named only where the DNA matches it firmly. Not every row has a clone size; where given, it reads once, few, many or a size class.

cdr3_nt,cdr3_aa,v_call,clone_size,d_call,j_call
TGTGCCAGCAGCCCCCTGAAAAGCTCCTACAATGAGCAGTTCTTC,CASSPLKSSYNEQFF,TRBV11-2,once,-,TRBJ2-1
TGTGCCAGCAGTCCCGGACCAGGGGACGAGCAGTACTTC,CASSPGPGDEQYF,TRBV5-6,-,-,TRBJ2-7
TGTGCCAGCAGCACCGGGACAGGGACTTGGAACACTGAAGCTTTCTTT,CASSTGTGTWNTEAFF,TRBV5-8,-,TRBD1,TRBJ1-1
TGTGCCAGCAGCCCTGACTGGGAGTCGTTGGGCTACACCTTC,CASSPDWESLGYTF,TRBV6-5,-,-,TRBJ1-2
TGTGCCAGCAGCGTAAGCGAGGGCTACGAGCAGTACTTC,CASSVSEGYEQYF,TRBV9,-,-,TRBJ2-7
TGTGCCAGCAGCCATCCCCGCCTGACTAGCGGGAGCGATGAGCAGTTCTTC,CASSHPRLTSGSDEQFF,TRBV7-9,-,TRBD2,TRBJ2-1
TGTGCCAGCAGCCAAGAGGGGGGGGCGGGCGAATCCTACGAGCAGTACTTC,CASSQEGGAGESYEQYF,TRBV4-2,-,-,TRBJ2-7
TGTGCCAGCAGCTTAGAAGCGGGGGGGTACTACGAGCAGTACTTC,CASSLEAGGYYEQYF,TRBV5-4,-,TRBD2,TRBJ2-7
TGTGCCAGCAGCTCCGGACTAGCGAAGGTCTACGAGCAGTACTTC,CASSSGLAKVYEQYF,TRBV7-2,-,TRBD2,TRBJ2-7
TGTGCCAGCGCGGGGGGTACCTACAATGAGCAGTTCTTC,CASAGGTYNEQFF,TRBV27,-,TRBD2,TRBJ2-1
TGCGCCAGCAGCCAAGATAGAGGGAGCACCGGGGAGCTGTTTTTT,CASSQDRGSTGELFF,TRBV4-1,-,-,TRBJ2-2
TGTGCCAGCAGCGTAGCGCTAGCTAACAATGAGCAGTTCTTC,CASSVALANNEQFF,TRBV9,-,-,TRBJ2-1
TGTGCCAGCAGTCTCCACTCAGGGATCTACGAGCAGTACTTC,CASSLHSGIYEQYF,TRBV6-6,-,-,TRBJ2-7
TGTGCCAGCAGTATAGTAGCGGACTCCTCCTACAATGAGCAGTTCTTC,CASSIVADSSYNEQFF,TRBV27,-,-,TRBJ2-1
TGTGCCAGCAGCTCGCCGTACGCTGGGGGTAGTGAGCAGTTCTTC,CASSSPYAGGSEQFF,TRBV27,-,-,TRBJ2-1
TGTGCCAGCAGCACACGGACAGGGGCGCCAGATACGCAGTATTTT,CASSTRTGAPDTQYF,TRBV5-5,-,TRBD1,TRBJ2-3
TGTGCCAGCAGTTTAAGGGTCTCTTCCTACGAGCAGTACTTC,CASSLRVSSYEQYF,TRBV27,-,-,TRBJ2-7
TGCGCCAGCAGCTTGGAGGGGGGAGAAGGAGATACGCAGTATTTT,CASSLEGGEGDTQYF,TRBV5-1,-,-,TRBJ2-3
TGTGCCAGCAGTTTATCGATGAACACTGAAGCTTTCTTT,CASSLSMNTEAFF,TRBV27,-,-,TRBJ1-1
TGTGCCAGCTCACCCCTGGGGCAGGCGAACACTGAAGCTTTCTTT,CASSPLGQANTEAFF,TRBV18,-,-,TRBJ1-1
TGTGCCAGCAGTTCTGGGACTAGAATTTACGAGCAGTACTTC,CASSSGTRIYEQYF,TRBV28,few,TRBD2,TRBJ2-7
TGTGCCAGCAGCTTCCCGGGGGCGTACGAGCAGTACTTC,CASSFPGAYEQYF,TRBV7-9,-,-,TRBJ2-7
TGTGCCAGCAGCTTGGGACCGGGACAGGGGATCTCCTACGAGCAGTACTTC,CASSLGPGQGISYEQYF,TRBV5-4,-,TRBD1,TRBJ2-7
TGTGCCAGCAGCTTATCCGGTTGGTCAGGGAGGAATAAGGACTATGGCTACACCTTC,CASSLSGWSGRNKDYGYTF,TRBV11-2,-,-,TRBJ1-2
TGTGCCAGCAGCGCCATCGTTGACAGCCCTAACTATGGCTACACCTTC,CASSAIVDSPNYGYTF,TRBV9,-,-,TRBJ1-2
TGTGCCAGCAGTTCCGGGGGCGGAAATCAGCCCCAGCATTTT,CASSSGGGNQPQHF,TRBV27,-,-,TRBJ1-5
TGTGCCAGCAGCTTAGCGGGGGGCTACAATGAGCAGTTCTTC,CASSLAGGYNEQFF,TRBV7-8,-,-,TRBJ2-1
TGTGCCAGCAGCTTAACTTCCGGAAGCCCCATATATTTT,CASSLTSGSPIYF,TRBV7-2,-,-,TRBJ1-3
TGTGCCAGCAGCCTGGGACTAGATACAGATACGCAGTATTTT,CASSLGLDTDTQYF,TRBV7-3,-,TRBD2,TRBJ2-3
TGCAGTGCCTTTTCGGTCACTGAAGCTTTCTTT,CSAFSVTEAFF,TRBV20-1,-,-,TRBJ1-1